This T cell receptor beta chain was documented in a study of identical twins. Study-level points and caveats: Recombination models fit unrelated individuals' TCR alpha sharing but underestimated twins'.

After template switching added a universal primer site, the resulting cDNA carried unique molecular identifiers. In TCRdb, the 5' RACE reads were re-called with MiXCR into one record per CDR3 protein. In the table there are 690,000 or so distinct CDR3 sequences, around 6% of which are singletons. Among all donors, each was a healthy Caucasian. Note on this clonotype: Its antigen is undetermined.

The CDR3 covers 13 residues. The germline CDR1 and CDR2 sequences are DFQATT and SNEGSKA (reference sequence). V lost 5 bases and J lost 5; bases outside the gene matches: 8. The source is a man aged 18 to 29 in good health. Sequenced: naive T cells sorted from blood. V usage is TRBV20-1 and J usage is TRBJ2-7; 8 bases agree with TRBD1. The CDR3 nucleotides are TGCAGTGCTGGCCGGGACAGGATCCACGAGCAGTACTTC. This codes for CSAGRDRIHEQYF.